A selection of T cell receptor beta chains follows, all from one sample in a study of OX40 agonist ivuxolimab in advanced cancers. Sequencing was performed with immunoSEQ multiplex PCR; in TCRdb, only in-frame clones are kept and a portion is missing. Of roughly 64,000 clones listed, roughly 89% are singletons. The source was CD4+ or CD8+ T cells sorted from blood, collected in a trial of the OX40 agonist ivuxolimab. The receptors were gathered from an adult with an advanced solid tumor such as melanoma, head and neck, liver or kidney cancer. Both conserved end residues are part of each CDR3. A D gene is named only where the DNA matches it firmly. Size values are once, few and many counts, or a class for expanded clones, and some rows have none.

DNA | CDR3 | size | V | D | J
TGTGCCAGCAGTTACTCGCGGGATTCCAATCAGCCCCAGCATTTT | CASSYSRDSNQPQHF | - | TRBV6-5 | - | TRBJ1-5
TGTGCCAGCAGTGATGGACGGCTCCTTGGGCCCCAGCATTTT | CASSDGRLLGPQHF | - | TRBV6-1 | - | TRBJ1-5
TGTGCCAGCAGTTACTCCGGACAGGGAAGCTATGGCTACACCTTC | CASSYSGQGSYGYTF | once | TRBV6-5 | TRBD1 | TRBJ1-2
TGTGCCAGCAGCACCTCACTAGCGGGGAATGAGCAGTTCTTC | CASSTSLAGNEQFF | - | TRBV7-2 | TRBD2 | TRBJ2-1
TGTGCCAGTACTGTAGGGACCACTGAAGCTTTCTTT | CASTVGTTEAFF | few | TRBV19 | - | TRBJ1-1
TGTGCCAGCAGCCTTGGAGGGTCCTCTGGAAACACCATATATTTT | CASSLGGSSGNTIYF | - | TRBV6-5 | - | TRBJ1-3
TGTGCCAGCAGTGAAGGGGTCTCTAGCAATCAGCCCCAGCATTTT | CASSEGVSSNQPQHF | - | TRBV6-1 | - | TRBJ1-5
TGTGCCAGCACCGCTAGCGGGGGCCCGGTCACCGGGGAGCTGTTTTTT | CASTASGGPVTGELFF | - | TRBV2 | TRBD2 | TRBJ2-2
TGTGCCTGGAGTGGCCAAACAGGGGGTAATTCACCCCTCCACTTT | CAWSGQTGGNSPLHF | - | TRBV30 | TRBD1 | TRBJ1-6
TGTGCCAGCAGCGTAGGGCACCTAGGGGAAAAACTGTTTTTT | CASSVGHLGEKLFF | - | TRBV9 | - | TRBJ1-4
TGCGCCAGCAGCTTAGGGACAGAGAACACCGGGGAGCTGTTTTTT | CASSLGTENTGELFF | - | TRBV5-1 | TRBD1 | TRBJ2-2
TGTGCCAGCGGCCAGGGACGAAGCTCCTACGAGCAGTACTTC | CASGQGRSSYEQYF | - | TRBV7-8 | - | TRBJ2-7
TGCGCCAGCAGCCGAGACAGGGGGAACACTGAAGCTTTCTTT | CASSRDRGNTEAFF | - | TRBV4-1 | TRBD1 | TRBJ1-1
TGTGCCAGCCCCCCGGACAGGGGACCCGCGGAAGAGACCCAGTACTTC | CASPPDRGPAEETQYF | - | TRBV7-9 | TRBD1 | TRBJ2-5
TGTGCCAGCTCCCCGGTCCACACCGGGGAGCTGTTTTTT | CASSPVHTGELFF | - | TRBV5-6 | - | TRBJ2-2
TGCAGCGATACCTTAGGGGGCGGACATGGCTACACCTTC | CSDTLGGGHGYTF | - | TRBV29-1 | TRBD1 | TRBJ1-2